Listed here are 22 T cell receptor beta chains from one sample, sequenced in a study of PD-L1 blockade in urothelial cancer. Produced via immunoSEQ multiplex PCR; TCRdb's table is partial and in-frame only. The sample records roughly 42,000 clones, about four fifths being singletons. Sequencing was performed on PBMCs, taken around atezolizumab (anti-PD-L1) treatment. The receptors shown here come from a man aged 70-80 years with urothelial cancer.

This clone was picked up one time. V gene TRBV7-9 combines with J gene TRBJ2-7, with 7 bases identical to TRBD2. CDR3 length equals 14 residues. V was pared by 5 bases and J by 3 bases, with 7 bases of the junction left unmatched. Per the germline V gene, CDR1 is SEHNR and CDR2 is FQNEAQ (reference sequence). The CDR3 sequence: CASSLSGGFYEQYF. The CDR3 nucleotides read TGTGCCAGCAGCCTTTCGGGGGGTTTCTACGAGCAGTACTTC.

About this clone itself: A junction end diverges from the germline sequence, so it may reflect a read error. The J gene is TRBJ1-1, the V gene TRBV7-2, with 10 bases lining up with TRBD1. This CDR3 comprises 14 residues. Germline CDR1 is SGHTA and CDR2 is FQGNSA. CDR3 region: CASSPTGGADPVTF. The CDR3 coding sequence is TGTGCCAGCAGCCCGACAGGGGGCGCGGACCCAGTGACCTTT. The entire variable domain, with the rest obtained from reference TRBV7-2 and TRBJ1-1, is as follows: GAGVSQSPSNKVTEKGKDVELRCDPISGHTALYWYRQSLGQGLEFLIYFQGNSAPDKSGLPSDRFSAERTGGSVSTLTIQRTQQEDSAVYLCASSPTGGADPVTFGQGTRLTVV.

The V call is TRBV28, the J call TRBJ1-5; 7 positions match TRBD1. With V trimmed by 5 bases and J by 0 bases, 10 bases remained unmatched. Germline loops: CDR1 MDHEN, CDR2 SYDVKM. The CDR3 is 17 amino acids. The CDR3 loop reads CASSPPQGVYSNQPQHF. The CDR3 DNA sequence: TGTGCCAGCAGTCCCCCCCAGGGGGTTTATAGCAATCAGCCCCAGCATTTT.

This clone has just a few counts. The chain has TRBV5-5 and TRBJ1-2; 8 bases agree with TRBD1. CDR3 size: 16 residues. Germline CDR1 is SGHKS and CDR2 is YYEKEE (reference sequence). Trimming took 0 bases from V and 3 from J; bases not matched to a gene: 7. The chain's CDR3 is CASSLEVRTGYYGYTF. DNA of the CDR3: TGTGCCAGCAGCTTGGAGGTCAGGACAGGGTACTATGGCTACACCTTC.

V usage is TRBV5-1 and J usage is TRBJ2-7; 7 nucleotides line up with TRBD1. Germline V gives CDR1 SGHRS, CDR2 YFSETQ. CDR3 length: 13 residues. After removal of 3 bases from V and 1 base from J, the junction contained 1 base not matched to a gene. The CDR3 spells CASSSGQSYEQYF. CDR3 bases: TGCGCCAGCAGCTCGGGACAGTCCTACGAGCAGTACTTC.

This clone was detected only a few times. CDR3 bases: TGTGCCAGCAGCTTGTCGCTGGGTATAGGGGCTGAAGCTTTCTTT. Residues: CASSLSLGIGAEAFF. The V and J genes are TRBV5-4 and TRBJ1-1; D may be TRBD1 (5 bases). This CDR3 spans 15 amino acids. Trimming pared 1 base from V and 6 bases from J, leaving 16 bases between. CDR1 and CDR2 (germline): SGHNT, YYREEE (reference sequence).

The rearrangement uses TRBV19 and TRBJ1-2, with D maybe TRBD1 (6 bases). Trimming took off 5 bases at V and 4 bases at J, with 14 bases between the two ends. The CDR3 has 14 residues. Germline lookup yields CDR1 LNHDA and CDR2 SQIVND (reference sequence). The CDR3 nucleotides read TGTGCCAGTAGTTCCGACAGGAACAGCTATGGCTACACCTTC. This codes for CASSSDRNSYGYTF.

This clone was detected only a few times. The J gene is TRBJ2-7, the V gene TRBV12-5, with a possible D match to TRBD1 (5 bases). Per the germline V gene, CDR1 is LGHNT and CDR2 is FRNRAP. V was pared by 0 bases and J by 5 bases, with 8 bases between. The CDR3 runs 13 residues. The CDR3 region has the DNA TGTGCTAGTGGTTTGGTAACAGGCAACGAGCAGTACTTC. Its protein product is CASGLVTGNEQYF.

This clone came up once. This chain joins TRBV15 and TRBJ2-5; 10 bases are shared with TRBD2. V trimming: 4 bases; J trimming: 3 bases; junction bases outside the gene matches: 5. Germline V lookup: CDR1 LNHNV, CDR2 YYDKDF (reference sequence). The length of the CDR3 is 15 residues. CDR3 loop: CATSTGTSAEETQYF. The CDR3 DNA is TGTGCCACCAGCACCGGGACTAGCGCCGAAGAGACCCAGTACTTC.

This chain uses TRBV10-3 with TRBJ1-5; D gene ambiguous. Trimming cost V 10 bases and J 2 bases, with 18 bases left between them. CDR3 length: 15 amino acids. Germline lookup yields CDR1 ENHRY and CDR2 SYGVKD. The CDR3 nucleotides read TGTGCCACCACGGCGCGGGTCATGGGCAATCAGCCCCAGCATTTT. Translation gives CATTARVMGNQPQHF.

This rearrangement joins TRBV6-5 to TRBJ2-5, with a weak D call TRBD1 (6 bases). Looked up from germline, CDR1 is MNHEY and CDR2 is SVGAGI. V shed 6 bases and J shed 3 bases, with 17 bases lying between them. This CDR3 comprises 15 residues. DNA for the CDR3: TGTGCCAGCAGCCGGACAGTTTCCCTCAAAGAGACCCAGTACTTC. Its translation: CASSRTVSLKETQYF.

The chain links TRBV9 to TRBJ1-1, with D tentatively TRBD1 (5 bases). This CDR3 region has 12 residues. From germline, CDR1 is SGDLS and CDR2 YYNGEE. The V gene lost 0 bases and the J gene lost 7 bases, with 7 bases spanning the gap. The CDR3 loop is CASSVGGDEAFF. The CDR3 nucleotides are TGTGCCAGCAGCGTAGGGGGGGATGAAGCTTTCTTT.

This chain links TRBV5-5 with TRBJ1-2; D is unresolved. Germline V lookup: CDR1 SGHKS, CDR2 YYEKEE (reference sequence). Trimming pared 4 bases from V and 8 bases from J, leaving 15 bases between. The CDR3 is 13 amino acids. In nucleotides, the CDR3 is TGTGCCAGCAGCGTGACCGCGGAGCGCGGCTACACCTTC. Translation: CASSVTAERGYTF.

The gene calls are TRBV4-1 and TRBJ1-2, with 8 positions matching TRBD1. The CDR3 is 15 amino acids. CDR1 MGHRA and CDR2 YSYEKL come from the germline V gene. Trimming removed 4 bases from V and 3 bases from J; junction bases left unmatched: 7. CDR3 sequence reads: CASSLGQGEYYGYTF. For the CDR3, the DNA is TGCGCCAGCAGCCTAGGACAGGGCGAGTACTATGGCTACACCTTC.

This chain connects TRBV28 to TRBJ2-3, with D unresolved. The V end was cut by 8 bases, the J end by 7 bases, with 10 bases between. The CDR3 length is 11 residues. Germline loops: CDR1 MDHEN, CDR2 SYDVKM. The CDR3 nucleotides are TGTGCCAGCGGAACGAGGCATACGCAGTATTTT. Encoded protein: CASGTRHTQYF.

In its sample, this clone was seen a few times. The chain combines TRBV4-3 with TRBJ2-1; 14 bases are a match to TRBD2. The CDR3 has 16 residues. In germline, CDR1 is LGHNA, CDR2 YSLEER. V lost 1 base and J lost 4; bases outside the gene matches: 0. The CDR3 DNA is TGCGCCAGCAGCCAAGGACTAGCGGGAGGGTACAATGAGCAGTTCTTC. The encoded protein is CASSQGLAGGYNEQFF.

This CDR3 reads CASSPSGGHEQYF. The DNA for the CDR3 is TGTGCCAGCAGCCCGTCGGGGGGCCACGAGCAGTACTTC. V gene TRBV6-5 combines with J gene TRBJ2-7; TRBD2 might be the D (7 bases). V dropped 6 bases and J dropped 5 bases, with 14 bases sitting between them. This CDR3 region has 13 residues. Germline V gene lookup returns CDR1 MNHEY and CDR2 SVGAGI.

This clone was found once. The J gene is TRBJ2-1, the V gene TRBV27; possible D gene TRBD2, 5 bases. This CDR3 comprises 13 residues. Trimming shortened V by 4 bases and J by 8 bases, and 12 bases separated the two germline ends. Germline V CDR1 and CDR2: MNHEY, SMNVEV (reference sequence). CDR3 in DNA: TGTGCCAGCAGTTCGGACTTGGACCATGAGCAGTTCTTC. Translation: CASSSDLDHEQFF.

The chain employs TRBV27 and TRBJ2-2, with TRBD1 identical over 8 bases. J lost 1 base, V lost 6 bases, and 7 bases had no gene match. The germline V gene encodes CDR1 MNHEY and CDR2 SMNVEV (reference sequence). This CDR3 is built from 16 residues. The CDR3 protein is CASRSLGQVNTGELFF. CDR3 nucleotides: TGTGCCAGCAGGAGCTTGGGACAGGTGAACACCGGGGAGCTGTTTTTT.

The V call is TRBV27, the J call TRBJ2-1; TRBD2 aligns across 10 bases. V lost 8 bases to trimming and J lost 4 bases; unmatched junction nucleotides: 5. The germline gives CDR1 MNHEY, CDR2 SMNVEV (reference sequence). This CDR3 region has 14 residues. The CDR3 DNA reads TGTGCCAGCGCCGGGACTAGCGAGTACAATGAGCAGTTCTTC. Its protein product is CASAGTSEYNEQFF.

This clone was seen a few times. This chain links TRBV9 with TRBJ1-4; the D is unclear. The germline gives CDR1 SGDLS, CDR2 YYNGEE. The CDR3 has 15 amino acids. V was trimmed by 0 bases and J by 1 base, leaving 7 bases between them. CDR3 amino acids: CASSVEPGTNEKLFF. DNA for the CDR3: TGTGCCAGCAGCGTAGAGCCGGGAACTAATGAAAAACTGTTTTTT.

This clone was counted between two and nine times. This sequence joins TRBV18 and TRBJ2-7; 9 nucleotides align to TRBD1. This CDR3 is 14 amino acids long. Germline V gene sequence: CDR1 KGHSH, CDR2 LQKENI. J gave up 2 bases and V 5 bases, and 4 bases lay outside the gene matches. CDR3 bases: TGTGCCAGCTCATGGGGACAGGGAACCTACGAGCAGTACTTC. Protein product: CASSWGQGTYEQYF.